The 20 T cell receptor beta chains below were found in one sample sequenced in a study of technical replicates of blood from several donors. Clones were read by immunoSEQ multiplex PCR, and TCRdb kept only the in-frame ones, dropping some. The sample lists tens of thousands of clones; roughly nine tenths were seen once. The sequenced material came from PBMCs. The receptors derive from a human donor in good health. Some clones in this sample may be carry-over from other donors' samples.

This chain uses TRBV6-1 with TRBJ2-4; weak D call: TRBD1 (5 bases). CDR1 MNHNS and CDR2 SASEGT come from the germline V gene. V was pared by 4 bases and J by 1 base, with 11 bases between. The CDR3 has 15 amino acids. DNA for the CDR3: TGTGCCAGCAGTGTAGTGGGGCGGGCCAAAAACATTCAGTACTTC. Translation gives CASSVVGRAKNIQYF.

The chain recombines TRBV5-5 with TRBJ2-1; 8 nucleotides align to TRBD1. V trimming: 4 bases; J trimming: 0 bases; junction bases outside the gene matches: 9. CDR3 length: 17 amino acids. CDR1 is SGHKS, CDR2 YYEKEE, per germline (reference sequence). CDR3 residues: CASSPWTGPRSYNEQFF. The DNA of the CDR3 is TGTGCCAGCAGCCCCTGGACAGGGCCCCGCTCCTACAATGAGCAGTTCTTC.

CDR3 sequence (DNA): TGTGCCAGCAGCGACAGGGTTCTCACAGATACGCAGTATTTT. Translation: CASSDRVLTDTQYF. The chain joins TRBV6-5 to TRBJ2-3; TRBD1 matches 7 bases. The CDR3 has 14 amino acids. Germline lookup yields CDR1 MNHEY and CDR2 SVGAGI. The junction had 5 bases not matched to a gene; V was cut back by 6 bases and J by 2 bases.

This clone has just one count. This rearrangement joins TRBV11-3 to TRBJ1-1; TRBD1 matches 9 bases. V lost 5 bases, J lost 1 base, and 2 bases stayed unmatched. This CDR3 spans 14 amino acids. CDR1 and CDR2 from the germline V gene are SGHNT and YENEEA. The CDR3 reads CASSLGQGNTEAFF. The CDR3 nucleotides read TGTGCCAGCAGCCTGGGACAGGGGAACACTGAAGCTTTCTTT.

The CDR3 nucleotides are TGTGCCAGCAGCCCTCAGGGACTGGATACGCAGTATTTT. The encoded protein is CASSPQGLDTQYF. V usage is TRBV7-2 and J usage is TRBJ2-3; weak D call: TRBD2 (6 bases). The germline CDR1 and CDR2 sequences are SGHTA and FQGNSA. Trimming left V 5 bases short and J 6 bases short, with 12 bases between. This CDR3 spans 13 amino acids.

This clone has only a few counts. The V gene is TRBV10-3, the J gene TRBJ1-6, with D unresolved. Germline-derived CDR1 and CDR2 are ENHRY and SYGVKD. Trimming removed 6 bases at V and 7 bases at J, with 7 bases between. This CDR3 is built from 12 residues. The CDR3 sequence: CAIRDWNSPLHF. The DNA for the CDR3 is TGTGCCATCAGGGACTGGAATTCACCCCTCCACTTT.

The V call is TRBV25-1, the J call TRBJ1-2; D not resolved. The CDR3 has 15 residues. The V gene's germline CDR1 is MGHDK and CDR2 SYGVNS. The V end was cut by 5 bases, the J end by 0 bases, with 13 bases between. CDR3 DNA: TGTGCCAGCAGTCCTACCGGGTTAGCTAACTATGGCTACACCTTC. It encodes CASSPTGLANYGYTF.

This chain joins TRBV9 and TRBJ2-3, with D maybe TRBD1 (5 bases). CDR1 and CDR2 (germline): SGDLS, YYNGEE. The V end was cut by 4 bases, the J end by 2 bases, with 11 bases between. The CDR3 is 14 amino acids. CDR3 DNA: TGTGCCAGCAGCAAAGACAGTGTCACAGATACGCAGTATTTT. This encodes CASSKDSVTDTQYF.

This chain joins TRBV4-3 and TRBJ1-2; D remains ambiguous. The CDR3 sequence is 15 residues long. The V gene's germline CDR1 is LGHNA and CDR2 YSLEER. V gave up 0 bases and J gave up 0 bases, with 8 bases separating them. This chain's CDR3 is CASSQDGLANYGYTF. As DNA, the CDR3 is TGCGCCAGCAGCCAAGACGGTTTAGCTAACTATGGCTACACCTTC.

J is TRBJ1-1 and V is TRBV6-6; a weak D match, TRBD1 (6 bases). Germline CDR1 MNHNY, CDR2 SVGAGI (reference sequence). V was cut by 10 bases and J by 2 bases, with 11 bases left in between. The CDR3 contains 12 residues. The CDR3, as DNA: TGTGCCACCGGGGGGCTAAACACTGAAGCTTTCTTT. Its protein is CATGGLNTEAFF.

The rearrangement links TRBV29-1 to TRBJ2-3; 11 nucleotides line up with TRBD2. CDR3 length: 15 residues. J gave up 3 bases and V 6 bases, and 8 bases lay outside the gene matches. CDR1 and CDR2 from the germline V gene are SQVTM and ANQGSEA. CDR3 protein: CSVAGTSGNTDTQYF. The CDR3 nucleotides are TGCAGCGTCGCCGGGACTAGCGGTAATACAGATACGCAGTATTTT.

The CDR3 DNA reads as TGTGCCTGGAGCCCATCCTGGACGGCGGCCGGGATCTATGGCTACACCTTC. It yields the protein CAWSPSWTAAGIYGYTF. The rearrangement links TRBV30 to TRBJ1-2; no definite D call. Trimming took 3 bases from V and 4 from J, leaving 24 bases between them. Germline lookup yields CDR1 GTSNPN and CDR2 SVGIG (reference sequence). CDR3 length: 17 amino acids.

J is TRBJ1-2 and V is TRBV19, with a weak D call TRBD1 (5 bases). The CDR3 is 14 residues long. The germline gives CDR1 LNHDA, CDR2 SQIVND (reference sequence). V lost 7 bases, J lost 2 bases, and 14 bases lay in between. CDR3 residues: CASTGAGGNYGYTF. The DNA for the CDR3 is TGTGCCAGTACCGGGGCTGGAGGGAACTATGGCTACACCTTC. Filled out from reference TRBV19 and TRBJ1-2, the complete variable domain reads DGGITQSPKYLFRKEGQNVTLSCEQNLNHDAMYWYRQDPGQGLRLIYYSQIVNDFQKGDIAEGYSVSREKKESFPLTVTSAQKNPTAFYLCASTGAGGNYGYTFGSGTRLTVV.

V gene TRBV6-1 combines with J gene TRBJ2-3; 12 bases match TRBD2. This CDR3 contains 15 residues. The germline CDR1 and CDR2 sequences are MNHNS and SASEGT. The trim removed 6 bases at V and 3 bases at J, leaving 4 bases unmatched. The CDR3 here is CASRAGLAGTDTQYF. CDR3 in DNA: TGTGCCAGCAGAGCCGGACTAGCGGGGACAGATACGCAGTATTTT.

This clone is a singleton in its sample. The chain employs TRBV19 and TRBJ2-3; the match to TRBD2 covers 7 bases. V gave up 5 bases and J gave up 2 bases; unmatched junction bases: 4. The germline V gene encodes CDR1 LNHDA and CDR2 SQIVND (reference sequence). This CDR3 region has 14 residues. The CDR3 region has the DNA TGTGCCAGTAGTCCTAGCGGATACACAGATACGCAGTATTTT. Amino acid sequence: CASSPSGYTDTQYF. Full variable domain (remainder filled in from reference TRBV19 and TRBJ2-3): DGGITQSPKYLFRKEGQNVTLSCEQNLNHDAMYWYRQDPGQGLRLIYYSQIVNDFQKGDIAEGYSVSREKKESFPLTVTSAQKNPTAFYLCASSPSGYTDTQYFGPGTRLTVL.

J is TRBJ1-6 and V is TRBV15, with 9 bases that match TRBD1. The length of the CDR3 is 16 residues. The J segment lost 6 bases and the V segment lost 1 base, leaving 4 bases of the junction unmatched. The germline V gene encodes CDR1 LNHNV and CDR2 YYDKDF (reference sequence). The CDR3 region is CATSRAQGARNSPLHF. CDR3 coding DNA: TGTGCCACCAGCAGAGCACAGGGGGCGCGTAATTCACCCCTCCACTTT. The complete variable domain, with remaining parts taken from reference TRBV15 and TRBJ1-6, reads DAMVIQNPRYQVTQFGKPVTLSCSQTLNHNVMYWYQQKSSQAPKLLFHYYDKDFNNEADTPDNFQSRRPNTSFCFLDIRSPGLGDTAMYLCATSRAQGARNSPLHFGNGTRLTVT.

This chain links TRBV7-6 with TRBJ2-1, with D perhaps matching TRBD2 (6 bases). The CDR3 consists of 12 residues. In germline, CDR1 is SGHVS, CDR2 FNYEAQ. V lost 4 bases to trimming and J lost 9 bases, with 10 bases between them. CDR3 loop: CASSSTRGEQFF. The CDR3 DNA is TGTGCCAGCAGCTCGACGCGGGGTGAGCAGTTCTTC.

The CDR3 region is CASSPRETSGSWSSSYNEQFF. The CDR3, as DNA: TGCGCCAGCAGCCCACGGGAAACTAGCGGGAGTTGGTCGAGCTCCTACAATGAGCAGTTCTTC. The chain has TRBV5-1 and TRBJ2-1; 11 bases are a match to TRBD2. Per germline, CDR1 SGHRS and CDR2 YFSETQ. The V segment lost 4 bases and the J segment 0 bases; nucleotides outside the gene matches: 18. CDR3 length: 21 residues.

This chain connects TRBV6-1 to TRBJ1-3, with a weak D call TRBD1 (5 bases). Germline loops: CDR1 MNHNS, CDR2 SASEGT. Trimming took off 4 bases at V and 4 bases at J, with 20 bases between the two ends. The CDR3 length is 17 residues. The CDR3 sequence: CASSAHSGLIVGNTIYF. CDR3 nucleotide sequence: TGTGCCAGCAGTGCCCACTCAGGGCTAATAGTGGGAAACACCATATATTTT.

The chain combines TRBV6-4 with TRBJ1-1, with a weak D call TRBD1 (5 bases). V was trimmed by 5 bases and J by 0 bases, leaving 7 bases between them. The V gene's germline CDR1 is MRHNA and CDR2 SNTAGT. This CDR3 region has 13 residues. DNA of the CDR3: TGTGCCAGCAGTCAACAGGTGAACACTGAAGCTTTCTTT. Its translation: CASSQQVNTEAFF.